This T cell receptor (beta chain) derives from a study of graft-versus-host responses after intestinal transplantation (dated by TCRdb to the early 2020s). General notes on the study: The transplants that recipients got were multivisceral, liver-intestinal, or isolated intestinal. To identify alloreactive clones, pre-transplant mixed lymphocyte reaction products were sequenced and then compared with unstimulated pre-transplant donor and recipient T cells. The cohort enrolled some 23 intestinal transplant recipients, one of whom was a retransplant, and a few patients without pretransplant specimens were excluded. After intestinal transplantation, graft-versus-host and host-versus-graft alloreactive T cell clones were followed in the graft, circulation and bone marrow using bulk TCR-beta CDR3 sequencing. Instead of going to the commercial service, samples from a few later patients were sequenced in-house on an Illumina MiSeq and processed with MiXCR. Donor T cell macrochimerism was defined as a peak of at least 4% donor T cells among recipient peripheral blood mononuclear cells. Every recipient was given anti-thymocyte globulin induction, followed by approximately 3 years of maintenance tacrolimus and steroids. The paper as a whole reports these results and caveats: Early after transplant, peak levels of circulating GvH clones were found to be associated with declines in HvG clones. The relatively low number and heterogeneity of intestinal transplant patients limited the conclusions. GvH clones were detected in recipient bone marrow, and some of these GvH clones were observed earlier in ileal mucosa or blood, consistent with an intestinal mucosal origin. In the allografts of patients with donor T cell macrochimerism, GvH to HvG T cell clonal ratios were high.

Regarding this clone: This receptor's antigen is unknown. Base qualities are not provided; no much larger clone lies one nucleotide away.

The time point label of this sample denotes: cells obtained before transplantation from donor or recipient. CD3+CD4+ and CD3+CD8+ populations were FACS-sorted from unstimulated pre-transplant donor and recipient cells taken from spleen or lymph nodes. The method was the immunoSEQ multiplex PCR assay. For most patients, genomic DNA was isolated with the Qiagen DNeasy Blood and Tissue Kit and shipped frozen to Adaptive Biotechnologies for TCR sequencing. For most patients, high-throughput TCR-beta CDR3 sequencing of genomic DNA was performed by Adaptive Biotechnologies. As for the authors' bioinformatics: TCR sequencing data for around 19 patients were retrieved from Adaptive's ImmunoSEQ software; a few other patients were processed with MiXCR and VDJtools. To correct CD4 versus CD8 sorting errors, any sequence found in both subsets at a frequency ratio below 5:1 was removed. Because the origin of CDR3 nucleotide sequences shared between donor and recipient could not be assigned, those sequences were removed. Alloreactive clones required at least 2-fold expansion over unstimulated cells and minimum CFSE-low frequency of 0.002% (template counts) or 0.001% (read counts). Clones were considered mappable if detected in sequenced pre-transplant spleen, lymph node, or MLR CFSE-low populations of the donor or recipient. Cumulative frequency of alloreactive clones was calculated as a percentage of all sequences weighted by copy number. TCRdb's version of the immuneACCESS table is confined to in-frame rearrangements and falls short of the full clone set. An unresolved V gene accounts for under half of the shortfall where checked; the remainder is of unknown origin. That table gives V, J and clone size, and the DNA gave D and trimming. This sample holds 95,000 to 150,000 clones; roughly 91% were observed only once. Of the sample, around 0.12% falls within the top ten clones.

Via the germline V gene, CDR1 is KGHSH and CDR2 LQKENI. Counted from cysteine to phenylalanine, this CDR3 has 14 amino acids. The kept DNA is CDR3 alone, 42 bases in frame from the first base. V has 3 bases trimmed and J has 3 bases trimmed; junction bases matching no gene number 2. The sample in question was unstimulated CD4+ T cells sorted from spleen or lymph node cells, obtained before intestinal transplant. The TCR was taken from a human donor who received an intestinal transplant. The V and J segments used are TRBV18 and TRBJ2-1, with 7 middle bases fitting TRBD2. The CDR3 in this case is CASSPPSGYNEQFF. DNA sequence: TGTGCCAGCTCACCCCCTAGCGGCTACAATGAGCAGTTCTTC.